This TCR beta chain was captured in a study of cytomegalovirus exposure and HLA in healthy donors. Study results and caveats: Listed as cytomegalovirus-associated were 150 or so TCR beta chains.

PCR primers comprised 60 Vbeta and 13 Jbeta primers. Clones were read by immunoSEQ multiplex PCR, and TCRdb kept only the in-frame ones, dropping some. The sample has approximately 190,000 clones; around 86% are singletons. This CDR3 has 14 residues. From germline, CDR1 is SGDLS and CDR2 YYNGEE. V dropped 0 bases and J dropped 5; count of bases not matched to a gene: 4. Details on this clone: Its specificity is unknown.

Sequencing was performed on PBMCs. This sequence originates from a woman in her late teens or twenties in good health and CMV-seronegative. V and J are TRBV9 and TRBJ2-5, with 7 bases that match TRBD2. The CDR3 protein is CASSVGRERETQYF. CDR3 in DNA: TGTGCCAGCAGCGTAGGGCGGGAGCGGGAGACCCAGTACTTC. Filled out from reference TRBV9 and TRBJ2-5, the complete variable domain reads DSGVTQTPKHLITATGQRVTLRCSPRSGDLSVYWYQQSLDQGLQFLIQYYNGEERAKGNILERFSAQQFPDLHSELNLSSLELGDSALYFCASSVGRERETQYFGPGTRLLVL.